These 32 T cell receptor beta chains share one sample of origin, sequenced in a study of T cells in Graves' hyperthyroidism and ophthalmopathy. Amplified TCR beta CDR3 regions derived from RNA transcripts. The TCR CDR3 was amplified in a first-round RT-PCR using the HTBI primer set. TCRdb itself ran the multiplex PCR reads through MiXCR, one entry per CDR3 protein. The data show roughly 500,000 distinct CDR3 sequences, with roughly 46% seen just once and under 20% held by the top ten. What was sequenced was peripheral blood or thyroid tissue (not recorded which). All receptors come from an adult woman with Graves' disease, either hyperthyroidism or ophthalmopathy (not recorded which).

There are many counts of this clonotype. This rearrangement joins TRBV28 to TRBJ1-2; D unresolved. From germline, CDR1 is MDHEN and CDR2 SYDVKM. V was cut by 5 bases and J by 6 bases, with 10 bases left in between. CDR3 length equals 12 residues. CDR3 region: CASSQTGHGYTF. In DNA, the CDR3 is TGTGCCAGCAGTCAGACCGGCCATGGCTACACCTTC.

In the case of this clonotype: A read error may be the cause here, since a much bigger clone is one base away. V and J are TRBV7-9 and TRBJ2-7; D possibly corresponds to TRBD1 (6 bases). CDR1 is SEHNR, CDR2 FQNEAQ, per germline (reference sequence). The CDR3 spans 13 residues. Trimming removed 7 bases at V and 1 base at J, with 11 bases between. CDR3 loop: CASTETGSYEQYF. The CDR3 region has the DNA TGTGCCAGCACCGAGACAGGTTCCTACGAGCAGTACTTC.

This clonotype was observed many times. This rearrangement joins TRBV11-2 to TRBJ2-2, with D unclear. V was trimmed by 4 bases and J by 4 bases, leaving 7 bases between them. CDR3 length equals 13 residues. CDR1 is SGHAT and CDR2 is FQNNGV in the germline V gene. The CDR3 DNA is TGTGCCAGCAGCTCTGCACCCACCGGGGAGCTGTTTTTT. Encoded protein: CASSSAPTGELFF. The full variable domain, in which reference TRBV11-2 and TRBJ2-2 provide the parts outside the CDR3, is EAGVAQSPRYKIIEKRQSVAFWCNPISGHATLYWYQQILGQGPKLLIQFQNNGVVDDSQLPKDRFSAERLKGVDSTLKIQPAKLEDSAVYLCASSSAPTGELFFGEGSRLTVL.

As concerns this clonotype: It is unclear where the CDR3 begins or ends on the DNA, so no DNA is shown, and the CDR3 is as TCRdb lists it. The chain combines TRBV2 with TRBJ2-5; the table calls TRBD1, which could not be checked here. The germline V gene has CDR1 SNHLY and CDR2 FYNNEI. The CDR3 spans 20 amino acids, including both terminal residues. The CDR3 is CATDLQGNTGELFFGETQYF.

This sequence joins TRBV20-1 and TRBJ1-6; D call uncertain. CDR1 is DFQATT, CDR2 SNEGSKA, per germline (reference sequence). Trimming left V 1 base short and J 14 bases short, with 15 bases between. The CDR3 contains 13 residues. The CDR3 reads CSARGLGLQSLHF. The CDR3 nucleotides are TGCAGTGCTAGAGGTTTGGGTCTACAATCCCTCCACTTT.

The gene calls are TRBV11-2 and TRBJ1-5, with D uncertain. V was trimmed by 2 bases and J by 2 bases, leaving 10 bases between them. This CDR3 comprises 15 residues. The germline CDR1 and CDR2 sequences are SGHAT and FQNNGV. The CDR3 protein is CASSLQSGGNQPQHF. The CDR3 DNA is TGTGCCAGCAGCTTACAATCCGGAGGCAATCAGCCCCAGCATTTT.

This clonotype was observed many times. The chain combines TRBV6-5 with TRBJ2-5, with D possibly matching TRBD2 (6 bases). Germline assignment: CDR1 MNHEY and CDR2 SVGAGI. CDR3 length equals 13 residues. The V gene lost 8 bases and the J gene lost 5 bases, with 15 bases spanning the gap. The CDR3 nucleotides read TGTGCCAGCCGCCAAGGCCTAGCGGAGACCCAGTACTTC. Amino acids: CASRQGLAETQYF.

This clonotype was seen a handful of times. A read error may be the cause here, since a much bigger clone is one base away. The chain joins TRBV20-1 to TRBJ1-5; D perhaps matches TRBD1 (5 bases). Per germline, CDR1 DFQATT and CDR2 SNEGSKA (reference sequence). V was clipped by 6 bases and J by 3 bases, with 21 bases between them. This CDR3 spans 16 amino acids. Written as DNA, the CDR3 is TGCAGTGCCGGCGCTAAGTACCAGGGACCCAATCAGCCCCAGCATTTT. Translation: CSAGAKYQGPNQPQHF.

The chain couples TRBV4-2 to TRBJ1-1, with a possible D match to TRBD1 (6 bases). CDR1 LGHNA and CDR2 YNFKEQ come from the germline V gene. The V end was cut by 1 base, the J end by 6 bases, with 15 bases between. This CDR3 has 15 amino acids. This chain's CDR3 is CASSQAGQEGAEAFF. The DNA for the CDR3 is TGTGCCAGCAGCCAAGCTGGACAAGAGGGGGCTGAAGCTTTCTTT.

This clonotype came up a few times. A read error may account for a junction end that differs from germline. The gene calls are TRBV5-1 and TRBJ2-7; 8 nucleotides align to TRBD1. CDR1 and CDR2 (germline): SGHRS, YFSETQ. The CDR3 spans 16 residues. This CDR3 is CASSETGQASSYEQYF. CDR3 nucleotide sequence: TGTGCCAGCAGCGAGACGGGACAGGCGAGCTCCTACGAGCAGTACTTC. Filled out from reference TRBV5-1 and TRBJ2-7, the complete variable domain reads KAGVTQTPRYLIKTRGQQVTLSCSPISGHRSVSWYQQTPGQGLQFLFEYFSETQRNKGNFPGRFSGRQFSNSRSEMNVSTLELGDSALYLCASSETGQASSYEQYFGPGTRLTVT.

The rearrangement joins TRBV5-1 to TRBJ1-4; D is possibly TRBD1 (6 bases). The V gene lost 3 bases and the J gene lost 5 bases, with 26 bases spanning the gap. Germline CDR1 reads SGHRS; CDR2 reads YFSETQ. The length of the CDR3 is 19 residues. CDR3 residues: CASSWTTGLGGNTNEKLFF. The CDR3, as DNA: TGCGCCAGCAGCTGGACGACAGGCCTGGGGGGAAACACAAATGAAAAACTGTTTTTT. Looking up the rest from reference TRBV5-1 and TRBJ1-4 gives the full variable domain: KAGVTQTPRYLIKTRGQQVTLSCSPISGHRSVSWYQQTPGQGLQFLFEYFSETQRNKGNFPGRFSGRQFSNSRSEMNVSTLELGDSALYLCASSWTTGLGGNTNEKLFFGSGTQLSVL.

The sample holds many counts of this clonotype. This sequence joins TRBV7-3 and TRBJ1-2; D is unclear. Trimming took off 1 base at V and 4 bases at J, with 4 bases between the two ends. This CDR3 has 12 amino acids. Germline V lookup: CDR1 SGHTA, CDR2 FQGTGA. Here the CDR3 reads CASSLMGYGYTF. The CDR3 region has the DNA TGTGCCAGCAGCTTAATGGGCTATGGCTACACCTTC. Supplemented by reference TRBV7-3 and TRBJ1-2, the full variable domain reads GAGVSQTPSNKVTEKGKYVELRCDPISGHTALYWYRQSLGQGPEFLIYFQGTGAADDSGLPNDRFFAVRPEGSVSTLKIQRTERGDSAVYLCASSLMGYGYTFGSGTRLTVV.

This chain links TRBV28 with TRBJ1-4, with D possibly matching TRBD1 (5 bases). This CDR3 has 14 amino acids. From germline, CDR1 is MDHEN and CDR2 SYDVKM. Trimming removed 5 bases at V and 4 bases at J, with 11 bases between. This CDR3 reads CASSTTGFNEKLFF. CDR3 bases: TGTGCCAGCAGTACAACAGGATTTAATGAAAAACTGTTTTTT.

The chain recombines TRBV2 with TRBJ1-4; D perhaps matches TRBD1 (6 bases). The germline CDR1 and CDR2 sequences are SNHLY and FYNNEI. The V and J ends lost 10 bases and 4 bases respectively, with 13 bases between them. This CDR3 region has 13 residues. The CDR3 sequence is CAIPTGRNEKLFF. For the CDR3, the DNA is TGTGCCATCCCGACAGGCCGTAATGAAAAACTGTTTTTT.

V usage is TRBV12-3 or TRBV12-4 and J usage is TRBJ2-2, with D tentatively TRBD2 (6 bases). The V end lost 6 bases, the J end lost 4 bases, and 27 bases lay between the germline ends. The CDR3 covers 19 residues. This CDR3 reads CASRLSGRGHLTITGELFF. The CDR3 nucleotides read TGTGCCAGCAGGCTATCCGGGCGGGGCCACCTCACGATCACCGGGGAGCTGTTTTTT.

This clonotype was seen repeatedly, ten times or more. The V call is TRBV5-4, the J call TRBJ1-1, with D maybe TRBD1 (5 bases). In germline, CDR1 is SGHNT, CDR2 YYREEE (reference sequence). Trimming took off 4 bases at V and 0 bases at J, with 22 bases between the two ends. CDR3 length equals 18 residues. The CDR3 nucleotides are TGTGCCAGCAGCCCCCGGGCAGGGTTTTTTTCCCTGAACACTGAAGCTTTCTTT. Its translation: CASSPRAGFFSLNTEAFF.

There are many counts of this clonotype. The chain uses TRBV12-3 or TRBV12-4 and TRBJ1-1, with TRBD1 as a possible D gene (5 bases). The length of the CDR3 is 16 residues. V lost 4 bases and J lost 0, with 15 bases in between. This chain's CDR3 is CASSWAPGTMNTEAFF. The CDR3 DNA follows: TGTGCCAGCAGTTGGGCACCCGGGACGATGAACACTGAAGCTTTCTTT.

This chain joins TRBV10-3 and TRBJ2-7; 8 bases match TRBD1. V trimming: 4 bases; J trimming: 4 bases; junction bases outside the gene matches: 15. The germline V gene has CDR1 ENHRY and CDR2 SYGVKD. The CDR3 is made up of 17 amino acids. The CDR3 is CAISVSGGEVANYEQYF. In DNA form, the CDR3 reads TGTGCCATCAGTGTGTCAGGGGGCGAGGTGGCAAATTACGAGCAGTACTTC.

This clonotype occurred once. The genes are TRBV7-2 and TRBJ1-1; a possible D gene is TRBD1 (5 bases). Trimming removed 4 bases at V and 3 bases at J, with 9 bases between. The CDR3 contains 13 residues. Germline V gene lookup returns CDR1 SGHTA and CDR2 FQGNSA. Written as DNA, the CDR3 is TGTGCCAGCAGCTCGCTGACAGACACTGAAGCTTTCTTT. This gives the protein CASSSLTDTEAFF.

The CDR3, as DNA: TGTGCCAGCAGTACGACAGGGGCCAACGTCCTGACTTTC. Its protein product is CASSTTGANVLTF. This chain uses TRBV12-3 or TRBV12-4 with TRBJ2-6, with D uncertain. The ends were cut back, 5 bases at V and 4 bases at J, with 6 bases in the middle. The CDR3 spans 13 residues.

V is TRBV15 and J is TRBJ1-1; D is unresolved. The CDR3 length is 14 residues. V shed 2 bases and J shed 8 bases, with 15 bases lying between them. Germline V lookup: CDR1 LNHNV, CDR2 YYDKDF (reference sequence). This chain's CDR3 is CATSRPDWTGEAFF. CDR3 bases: TGTGCCACCAGCAGACCAGACTGGACGGGGGAAGCTTTCTTT.

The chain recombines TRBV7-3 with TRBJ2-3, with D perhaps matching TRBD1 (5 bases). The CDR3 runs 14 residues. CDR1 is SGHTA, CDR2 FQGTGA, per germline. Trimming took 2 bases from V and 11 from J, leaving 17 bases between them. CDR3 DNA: TGTGCCAGCAGCTTAGATAGGGGCGTACCTTGGCAGTATTTT. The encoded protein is CASSLDRGVPWQYF. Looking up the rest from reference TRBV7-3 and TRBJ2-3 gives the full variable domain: GAGVSQTPSNKVTEKGKYVELRCDPISGHTALYWYRQSLGQGPEFLIYFQGTGAADDSGLPNDRFFAVRPEGSVSTLKIQRTERGDSAVYLCASSLDRGVPWQYFGPGTRLTVL.

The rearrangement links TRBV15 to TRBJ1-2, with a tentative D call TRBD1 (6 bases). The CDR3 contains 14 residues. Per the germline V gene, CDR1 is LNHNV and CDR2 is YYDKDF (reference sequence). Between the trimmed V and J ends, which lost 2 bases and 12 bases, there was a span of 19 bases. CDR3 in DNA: TGTGCCACCAGCAGACTGTCCCCGGGGGCTGGAAACACCTTC. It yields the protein CATSRLSPGAGNTF.

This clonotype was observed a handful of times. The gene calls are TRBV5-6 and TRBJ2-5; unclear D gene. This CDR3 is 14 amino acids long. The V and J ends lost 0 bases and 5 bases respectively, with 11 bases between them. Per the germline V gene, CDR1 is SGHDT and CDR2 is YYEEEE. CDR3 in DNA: TGTGCCAGCAGCTTGGTGGGGATGATGGAGACCCAGTACTTC. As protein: CASSLVGMMETQYF.

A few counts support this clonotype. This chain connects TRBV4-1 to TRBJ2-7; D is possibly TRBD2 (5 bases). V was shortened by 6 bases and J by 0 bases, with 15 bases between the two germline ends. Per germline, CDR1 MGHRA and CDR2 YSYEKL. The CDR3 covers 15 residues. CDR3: CASSLARESSYEQYF. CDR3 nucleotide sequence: TGCGCCAGCAGTTTGGCCCGGGAATCCTCCTACGAGCAGTACTTC.

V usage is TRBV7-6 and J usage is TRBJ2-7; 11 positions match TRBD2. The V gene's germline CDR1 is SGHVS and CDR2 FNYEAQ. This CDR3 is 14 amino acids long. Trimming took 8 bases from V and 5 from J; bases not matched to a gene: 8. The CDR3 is CASAIDSGRDEQYF. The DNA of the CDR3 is TGTGCCAGCGCAATAGATAGCGGGAGGGACGAGCAGTACTTC.

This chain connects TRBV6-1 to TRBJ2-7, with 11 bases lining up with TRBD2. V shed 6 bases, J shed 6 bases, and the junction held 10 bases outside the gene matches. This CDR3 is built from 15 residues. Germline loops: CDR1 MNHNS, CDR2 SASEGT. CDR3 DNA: TGTGCCAGCAGCGGTACTAGCGGGAGAGGGCTCGAGCAGTACTTC. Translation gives CASSGTSGRGLEQYF.

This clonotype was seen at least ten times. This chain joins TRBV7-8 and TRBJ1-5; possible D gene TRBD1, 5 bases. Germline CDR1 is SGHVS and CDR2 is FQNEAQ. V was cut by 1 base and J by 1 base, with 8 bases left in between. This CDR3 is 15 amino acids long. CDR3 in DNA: TGTGCCAGCAGCTTAGGCCCAGGGAGCAATCAGCCCCAGCATTTT. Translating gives CASSLGPGSNQPQHF. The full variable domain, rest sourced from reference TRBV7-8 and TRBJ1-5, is GAGVSQSPRYKVAKRGQDVALRCDPISGHVSLFWYQQALGQGPEFLTYFQNEAQLDKSGLPSDRFFAERPEGSVSTLKIQRTQQEDSAVYLCASSLGPGSNQPQHFGDGTRLSIL.

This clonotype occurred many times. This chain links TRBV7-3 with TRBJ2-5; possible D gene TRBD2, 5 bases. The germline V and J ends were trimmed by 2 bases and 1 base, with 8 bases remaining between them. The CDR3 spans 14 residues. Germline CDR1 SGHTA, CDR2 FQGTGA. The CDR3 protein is CASSLYSGQETQYF. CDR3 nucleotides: TGTGCCAGCAGCTTATACAGCGGCCAAGAGACCCAGTACTTC.

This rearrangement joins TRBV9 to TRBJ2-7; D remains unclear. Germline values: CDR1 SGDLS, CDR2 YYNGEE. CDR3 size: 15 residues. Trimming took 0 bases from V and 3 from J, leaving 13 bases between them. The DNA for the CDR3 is TGTGCCAGCAGCGTAGATGGTCTTATGGGCTACGAGCAGTACTTC. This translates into CASSVDGLMGYEQYF.

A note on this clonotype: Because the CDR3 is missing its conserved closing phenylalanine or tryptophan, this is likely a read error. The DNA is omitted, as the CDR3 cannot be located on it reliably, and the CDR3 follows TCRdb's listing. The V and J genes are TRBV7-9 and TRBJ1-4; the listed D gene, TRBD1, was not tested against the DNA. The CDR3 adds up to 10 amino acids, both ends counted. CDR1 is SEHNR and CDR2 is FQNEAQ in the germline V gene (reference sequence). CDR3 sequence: CASSSTGVNY.

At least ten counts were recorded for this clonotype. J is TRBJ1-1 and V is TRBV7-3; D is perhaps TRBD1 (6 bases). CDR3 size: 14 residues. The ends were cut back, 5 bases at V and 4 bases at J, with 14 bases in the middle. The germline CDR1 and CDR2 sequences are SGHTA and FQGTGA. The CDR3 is CASSPGGGSTEAFF. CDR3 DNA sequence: TGTGCCAGCAGCCCCGGAGGGGGTTCCACTGAAGCTTTCTTT.